A selection of T cell receptor beta chains follows, all from one sample in a study of blood T cell repertoires in COVID-19. The method was immunoSEQ multiplex PCR; TCRdb's version includes in-frame clones alone and lacks a portion of them. The sample carries fewer than 200,000 clones, about nine tenths recorded once. The sample consisted of peripheral blood. The receptors were gathered from a young man with COVID-19, enrolled during active disease. The CDR3 runs from the conserved cysteine through the conserved F or W. A D gene is named only where the DNA matches it firmly.

CDR3aa: CASSLESRGYNEQFF
j_gene: TRBJ2-1
v_gene: TRBV7-8
d_gene: -

CDR3aa: CSVAPGSTNEKLFF
j_gene: TRBJ1-4
v_gene: TRBV29-1
d_gene: -

CDR3aa: CASSPGQGGDQPQHF
j_gene: TRBJ1-5
v_gene: TRBV18
d_gene: TRBD1

CDR3aa: CASSLVPNYEQYF
j_gene: TRBJ2-7
v_gene: TRBV7-9
d_gene: -

CDR3aa: CATSDPGLAGGKDTQYF
j_gene: TRBJ2-3
v_gene: TRBV24-1
d_gene: TRBD2

CDR3aa: CASSYRDSYGELFF
j_gene: TRBJ2-2
v_gene: TRBV6-6
d_gene: -

CDR3aa: CASRPEGGGLDTQYF
j_gene: TRBJ2-3
v_gene: TRBV6-5
d_gene: -

CDR3aa: CASSFRRDTFYEQYF
j_gene: TRBJ2-7
v_gene: TRBV11-2
d_gene: -

CDR3aa: CASSEGLTSTDTQYF
j_gene: TRBJ2-3
v_gene: TRBV2
d_gene: -

CDR3aa: CASSYNWRGFEGYTF
j_gene: TRBJ1-2
v_gene: TRBV6-5
d_gene: -

CDR3aa: CARCRGRGFFRGYEQYF
j_gene: TRBJ2-7
v_gene: TRBV19
d_gene: TRBD1

CDR3aa: CASSVSLAGARETQYF
j_gene: TRBJ2-5
v_gene: TRBV9
d_gene: TRBD2

CDR3aa: CASSLLGQAQETQYF
j_gene: TRBJ2-5
v_gene: TRBV7-3
d_gene: TRBD1

CDR3aa: CASSFAHLDREYGYTF
j_gene: TRBJ1-2
v_gene: TRBV7-9
d_gene: TRBD1

CDR3aa: CASSLRDSPSYEQYF
j_gene: TRBJ2-7
v_gene: TRBV14
d_gene: -